This T cell receptor beta chain comes out of a study of CD8 T cells in ankylosing spondylitis. General study points: Matched ankylosing spondylitis synovial fluid reportedly showed significant enrichment of disease-linked clones. In ankylosing spondylitis blood, a motif of roughly eight highly homologous TCR beta variants appeared characteristic. Disease-associated clones were CD8+ and fairly uncommon in peripheral blood.

In TCRdb, the 5' RACE reads were re-called with MiXCR into one record per CDR3 protein. In the table there are some 90,000 distinct CDR3 sequences, 27% of which are singletons. The V gene's germline CDR1 is SGHTA and CDR2 FQGTGA. CDR3 length: 14 residues. The J segment lost 2 bases and the V segment lost 4 bases, leaving 1 base of the junction unmatched. As for this clonotype: Its cognate antigen is unknown.

The material sequenced was blood, either unsorted or a sorted T cell fraction (not recorded which). The receptor comes from a male donor with ankylosing spondylitis or in good health (not recorded which). The V and J genes are TRBV7-3 and TRBJ2-3; 9 bases line up with TRBD2. The CDR3 loop reads CASSSSGATDTQYF. CDR3 bases: TGTGCCAGCAGCTCTAGCGGGGCCACAGATACGCAGTATTTT.